This TCR beta chain was sequenced for a study of blood T cell repertoires in COVID-19. Clones were read by immunoSEQ multiplex PCR, and TCRdb kept only the in-frame ones, dropping some. The sample carries tens of thousands of clones, roughly nine tenths recorded once. The CDR3 spans 14 residues. Germline values: CDR1 SGHDT, CDR2 YYEEEE. J gave up 4 bases and V 3 bases, and 5 bases lay outside the gene matches. The sample consisted of peripheral blood. The chain recombines TRBV5-6 with TRBJ1-1; 8 bases match TRBD1. This sequence originates from a man in his 60s with acute or convalescent COVID-19. The CDR3 region is CASSSDRGSTEAFF. The CDR3 region has the DNA TGTGCCAGCAGCTCCGACAGGGGATCCACTGAAGCTTTCTTT.